This T cell receptor beta chain was obtained from a study of T cell responses to AZD1222 COVID-19 vaccine. Second-dose intervals near 4 or 12 weeks were combined. This clone was detected once. The target antigen is unknown. Method: immunoSEQ multiplex PCR; TCRdb's copy keeps in-frame clones and lacks some. The sample lists 150,000 or so clones, roughly 92% occurring once. Points from the study as a whole: Researchers took repertoire samples only after the peak T cell response had come. The donor group comprised mostly white British people and more females; the analysis possibly underestimated clonal diversity. Nearly half of spike-specific TCRs reportedly target variant regions that are unmutated in the B.1.351 and B.1.1.7 variants.

CDR3 length: 15 amino acids. Germline V gene lookup returns CDR1 MNHEY and CDR2 SVGAGI. V shed 7 bases, J shed 5 bases, and the junction held 13 bases outside the gene matches. The clonotype was recovered from an adult who received the AZD1222 COVID-19 vaccine. The V call is TRBV6-5, the J call TRBJ2-5; TRBD1 matches at 7 bases. The input for sequencing was peripheral blood, taken 28 days after the second AZD1222 dose. The CDR3 bases are TGTGCCAGCACCTTAGAAAGGGGGCTGCGGGAGACCCAGTACTTC. It specifies CASTLERGLRETQYF.